The clone carrying this T cell receptor (beta chain) is labeled as large (0.1 to 1%). Its antigen is as yet unknown. These data belong to a study of OX40 agonist ivuxolimab in advanced cancers. In the study overall: Patients in dose escalation had liver, melanoma, kidney or head and neck cancers. Regarding the study as a whole: Both CD4+ and CD8+ T cell populations in blood had undergone clonal expansion by week 6 at 0.1 to 3.0 mg/kg. There were also nonresponders showing low normalized T-cell clonal expansion.

Libraries were prepared by immunoSEQ multiplex PCR; TCRdb keeps only in-frame clonotypes and omits some of them. This sample carries about 22,000 clones, roughly 81% of them seen once, and the ten largest clones take more than 30%. Samples were taken at baseline and on day 1 of cycles 4 and 7. The germline V gene has CDR1 SEHNR and CDR2 FQNEAQ (reference sequence). V gave up 3 bases and J gave up 5 bases, with 8 bases separating them. The CDR3 is 12 amino acids. This sample comprised CD4+ or CD8+ T cells sorted from blood, obtained in a trial of the OX40 agonist ivuxolimab. This TCR was recovered from an adult with an advanced solid tumor such as melanoma, head and neck, liver or kidney cancer. V is TRBV7-9 and J is TRBJ2-7, with D perhaps matching TRBD1 (6 bases). As DNA, the CDR3 is TGTGCCAGCAGCTTCCCAGGGGACGAGCAGTACTTC. Protein sequence: CASSFPGDEQYF.